The TCR beta chain under discussion was sequenced for a study of cytomegalovirus exposure and HLA in healthy donors. Study-wide points: In a later analysis, compared with equally common non-associated chains, HLA-associated beta chains were more expanded. The likely origin of a cluster of highly shared sequence variants was a sequencing artifact.

Note on this clone: Its antigen is not known.

The length of the CDR3 is 16 residues. V was cut by 1 base and J by 1 base, with 16 bases left in between. CDR1 is GTSNPN and CDR2 is SVGIG in the germline V gene (reference sequence). Vbeta (60) and Jbeta (13) primers were used in the PCR. The repertoire was sequenced with immunoSEQ multiplex PCR; TCRdb's copy has only in-frame clones and lacks some. The specimen's table records approximately 150,000 clones. The sequence was obtained from a male donor in good health and CMV-seronegative. This rearrangement joins TRBV30 to TRBJ1-2; D ambiguous. The sequenced sample consisted of PBMCs. Written as DNA, the CDR3 is TGTGCCTGGAGTGCTCCCTGGGGAGAAAGTAACTATGGCTACACCTTC. Translation gives CAWSAPWGESNYGYTF.